This TCR beta chain was recorded in a study of sequential checkpoint blockade in melanoma. Whole-study context: Arm A got nivolumab then ipilimumab; arm B the reverse, 1:1. Each arm's sequence ended with maintenance nivolumab.

Looked up from germline, CDR1 is SQVTM and CDR2 is ANQGSEA. V was pared by 2 bases and J by 0 bases, with 11 bases of the junction left unmatched. This CDR3 has 17 amino acids. Treatment given: randomized to nivolumab then ipilimumab (arm A) or the reverse (arm B). None of the patients previously received DNA-damaging chemotherapy. From thawed PBMCs, live CD3+CD8+ cells negative for CD19 and CD56 were sorted. The table came from immunoSEQ multiplex PCR; TCRdb's copy has only in-frame clones and leaves some out. The sample contains 6,900 or so clones, 78% of which appear only once. This clone was seen once.

The chain uses TRBV29-1 and TRBJ2-3; the match to TRBD2 covers 7 bases. The sequencing used CD8+ T cells sorted from blood (inferred from file names), collected from a patient given nivolumab and ipilimumab in sequence. The TCR sequence derives from a human donor with melanoma. The CDR3 reads CSVEPTSRNPSTDTQYF. Here the CDR3 DNA reads TGCAGCGTTGAACCGACTAGCAGGAACCCTAGCACAGATACGCAGTATTTT.